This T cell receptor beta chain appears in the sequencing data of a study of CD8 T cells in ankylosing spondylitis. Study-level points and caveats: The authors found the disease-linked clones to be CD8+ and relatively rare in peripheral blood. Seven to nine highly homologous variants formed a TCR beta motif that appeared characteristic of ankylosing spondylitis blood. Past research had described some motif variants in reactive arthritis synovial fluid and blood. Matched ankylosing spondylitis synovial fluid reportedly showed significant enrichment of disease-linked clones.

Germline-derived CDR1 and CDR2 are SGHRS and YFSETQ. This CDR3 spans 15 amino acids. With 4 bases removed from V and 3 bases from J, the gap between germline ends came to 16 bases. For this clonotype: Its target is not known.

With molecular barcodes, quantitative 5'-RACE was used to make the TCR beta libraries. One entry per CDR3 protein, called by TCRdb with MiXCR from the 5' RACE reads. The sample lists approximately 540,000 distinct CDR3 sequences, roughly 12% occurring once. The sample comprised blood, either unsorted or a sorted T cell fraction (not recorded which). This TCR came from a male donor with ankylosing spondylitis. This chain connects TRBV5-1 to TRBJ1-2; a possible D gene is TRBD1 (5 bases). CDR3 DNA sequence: TGCGCCAGCAGCCCCATGGGGGGTAGGGACTATGGCTACACCTTC. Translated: CASSPMGGRDYGYTF.